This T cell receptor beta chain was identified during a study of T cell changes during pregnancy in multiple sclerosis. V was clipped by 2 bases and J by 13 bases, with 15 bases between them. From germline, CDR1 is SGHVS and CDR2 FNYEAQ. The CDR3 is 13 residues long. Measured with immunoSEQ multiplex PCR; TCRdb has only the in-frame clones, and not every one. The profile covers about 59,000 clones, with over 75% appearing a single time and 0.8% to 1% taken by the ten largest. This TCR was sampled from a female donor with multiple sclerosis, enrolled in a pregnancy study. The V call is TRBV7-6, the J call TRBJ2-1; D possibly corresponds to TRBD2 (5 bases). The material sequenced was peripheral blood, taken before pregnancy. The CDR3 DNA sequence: TGTGCCAGCAGCTTACTGGGAGAGGGCCCCCAGTTCTTC. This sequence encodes CASSLLGEGPQFF.